This entry is about one T cell receptor beta chain. Assay: immunoSEQ multiplex PCR; the TCRdb copy retains only in-frame clones and omits some. The profile shows 130,000 or so clones, roughly 92% of them singletons. Deletions cut 0 bases from V and 6 bases from J, with 15 bases between. Germline V gene lookup returns CDR1 WNHNN and CDR2 SYGVQD (reference sequence). This CDR3 has 16 residues. The sample comes from a study of control samples from healthy donors and cancer patients. The sample taken for sequencing was blood. This clonotype was obtained from a man aged 18 to 29 in good health. The rearrangement links TRBV10-1 to TRBJ2-1, with TRBD1 as a possible D gene (6 bases). The CDR3 loop is CASSESKQGLGNEQFF. DNA for the CDR3: TGCGCCAGCAGTGAGTCGAAACAGGGCTTGGGCAATGAGCAGTTCTTC.